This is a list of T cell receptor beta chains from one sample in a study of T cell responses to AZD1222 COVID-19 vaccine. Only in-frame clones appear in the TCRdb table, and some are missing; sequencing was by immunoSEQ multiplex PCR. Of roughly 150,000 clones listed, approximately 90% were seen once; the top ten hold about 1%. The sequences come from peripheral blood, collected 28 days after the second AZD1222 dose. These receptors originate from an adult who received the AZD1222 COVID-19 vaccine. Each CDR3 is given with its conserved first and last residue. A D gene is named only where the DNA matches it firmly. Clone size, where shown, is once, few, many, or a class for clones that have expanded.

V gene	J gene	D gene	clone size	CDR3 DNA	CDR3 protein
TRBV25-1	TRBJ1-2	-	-	TGTGCCAGCAGTGAAGGGCTGGACTCGGGTTCATATGGCTACACCTTC	CASSEGLDSGSYGYTF
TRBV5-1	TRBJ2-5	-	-	TGCGCCAGCAGCTTGGTTGTTTCCAGCGGAGAAGAGACCCAGTACTTC	CASSLVVSSGEETQYF
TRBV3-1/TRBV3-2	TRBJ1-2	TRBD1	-	TGTGCCAGCAGCAAAACCCTTGACCGGGACAGGGAGGTCTACACCTTC	CASSKTLDRDREVYTF
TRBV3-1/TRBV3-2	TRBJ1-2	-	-	TGTGCCAGCAGCCACTTAGGGGCGGACTATGGCTACACCTTC	CASSHLGADYGYTF
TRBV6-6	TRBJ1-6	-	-	TGTGCCAGCACGATGGGGAATTCACCCCTCCACTTT	CASTMGNSPLHF
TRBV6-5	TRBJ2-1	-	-	TGTGCCAGCAGTTACGACGGGGTGGATGAGCAGTTCTTC	CASSYDGVDEQFF
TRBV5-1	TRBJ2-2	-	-	TGCGCCAGCAGATCTTTCGGATCTCCGAGCACCGGGGAGCTGTTTTTT	CASRSFGSPSTGELFF
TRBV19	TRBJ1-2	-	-	TGTGCCAGTAATGGGGTCTATGGCTACACCTTC	CASNGVYGYTF
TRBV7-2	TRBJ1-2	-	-	TGTGCCAGCAGCTTCCGAGACAGCAGCGTCTATGGCTACACCTTC	CASSFRDSSVYGYTF
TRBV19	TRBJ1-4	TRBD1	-	TGTGCCAGCCGGGACAGGGGTGAAAAACTGTTTTTT	CASRDRGEKLFF
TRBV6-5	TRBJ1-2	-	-	TGTGCCAGCAGTTACTCTGGGGGCGACTATGGCTACACCTTC	CASSYSGGDYGYTF
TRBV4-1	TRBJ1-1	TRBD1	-	TGCGCCAGCAGACAGGGGGCGAGAGGGAACTCTGAAGCTTTCTTT	CASRQGARGNSEAFF
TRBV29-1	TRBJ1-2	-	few	TGCATTACCTTTACTGGTAGGGCGAGAGATGGCTACACCTTC	CITFTGRARDGYTF
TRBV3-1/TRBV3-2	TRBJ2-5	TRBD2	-	TGTGCCAGCAGCCAAGAAATCAGCGGGGGATTACAAGAGACCCAGTACTTC	CASSQEISGGLQETQYF
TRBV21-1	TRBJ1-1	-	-	TGTGCCAGCAGCCCTCGGACTGGGATAGGAACTGAAGCTTTCTTT	CASSPRTGIGTEAFF
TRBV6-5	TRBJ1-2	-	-	TGTGCCAGCAGTTATTTCAGAGATGCCCCGGATGGCTACACCTTC	CASSYFRDAPDGYTF
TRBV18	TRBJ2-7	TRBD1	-	TGTGCCAGCTCTTTGGACAGGGGGGGCTCCTACGAGCAGTACTTC	CASSLDRGGSYEQYF
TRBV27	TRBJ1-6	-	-	TGTGCCAGCACCCCCCGCCGGGGTCAGGTTTCACCCCTCCACTTT	CASTPRRGQVSPLHF
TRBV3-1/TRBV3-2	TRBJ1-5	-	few	TGTGCCAGCAGCCTGCTCGGCAATCAGCCCCAGCATTTT	CASSLLGNQPQHF
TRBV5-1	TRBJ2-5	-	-	TGCGCCAGCAGCTTGATTCCGTCGACCGTGGAGACCCAGTACTTC	CASSLIPSTVETQYF
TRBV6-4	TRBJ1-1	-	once	TGTGCCAGCAGGGGAGCGAGGGAAATCACTGAAGCTTTCTTT	CASRGAREITEAFF
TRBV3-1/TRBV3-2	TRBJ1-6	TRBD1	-	TGTGCCAGCAGCCAGAGACAGGGGCGGGGGTCACCCCTCCACTTT	CASSQRQGRGSPLHF
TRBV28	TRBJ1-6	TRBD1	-	TGTGCCAGCAGTTTAATACAGGGGGTTGGTTCACCCCTCCACTTT	CASSLIQGVGSPLHF
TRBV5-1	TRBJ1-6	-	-	TGCGCCAGCAGCTTGGAACAGGCAGGGGCTTCACCCCTCCACTTT	CASSLEQAGASPLHF
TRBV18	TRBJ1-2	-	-	TGTGCCAGCTCACCGCGGGGTACGGTTGATGGCTACACCTTC	CASSPRGTVDGYTF
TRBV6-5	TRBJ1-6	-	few	TGTGCCAGCAGTTACGGCGGGGAGGGTTTGGCACCCCTCCACTTT	CASSYGGEGLAPLHF
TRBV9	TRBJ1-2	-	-	TGTGCCAGCAGCAGGAGGGCGGACTATGGCTACACCTTC	CASSRRADYGYTF
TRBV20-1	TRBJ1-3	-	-	TGCAGTGCTAGTATCAGAAACTCTGGAAACACCATATATTTT	CSASIRNSGNTIYF
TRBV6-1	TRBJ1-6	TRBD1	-	TGTGCCAGCAGTGAAGCAGGACAGGGCGGGATCCCCCTCCACTTT	CASSEAGQGGIPLHF
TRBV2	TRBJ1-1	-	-	TGTGCCAGCAACGGGGGGCGAGAAACTGAAGCTTTCTTT	CASNGGRETEAFF
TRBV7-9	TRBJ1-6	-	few	TGTGCCAGCAGCTTAAGGGGGGATGCACCCCTCCACTTT	CASSLRGDAPLHF
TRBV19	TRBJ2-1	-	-	TGTGCCAGTAGTATAGGGGGTCTATACAATGAGCAGTTCTTC	CASSIGGLYNEQFF
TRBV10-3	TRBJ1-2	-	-	TGTGCCACCGGGAGTAGCAACTATGGCTACACCTTC	CATGSSNYGYTF
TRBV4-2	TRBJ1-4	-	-	TGTGCCAGCAGCCAAAACTCCTTAGGGGAAAAACTGTTTTTT	CASSQNSLGEKLFF
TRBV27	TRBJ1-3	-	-	TGTGCCAGCAGTTTCACAGGGACGGCAGGAAACACCATATATTTT	CASSFTGTAGNTIYF
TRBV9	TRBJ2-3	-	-	TGTGCCAGCAGCGTAGGCCTCTTCCGCACAGATACGCAGTATTTT	CASSVGLFRTDTQYF
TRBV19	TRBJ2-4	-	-	TGTGCCAGTAGAGGGGCCAGAGAAAACATTCAGTACTTC	CASRGARENIQYF
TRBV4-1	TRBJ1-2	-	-	TGCGCCAGCAGCCAAGGCGGAGGTTTTCGTGGGGGCTACACCTTC	CASSQGGGFRGGYTF
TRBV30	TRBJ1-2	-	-	TGTGCCTGGAGGGTTAGCAGCTATGGCTACACCTTC	CAWRVSSYGYTF
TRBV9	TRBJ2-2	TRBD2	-	TGTGCCAGCAGCCCCCAGCTAGCGGGGGCCCTCACCGGGGAGCTGTTTTTT	CASSPQLAGALTGELFF
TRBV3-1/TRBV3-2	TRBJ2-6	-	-	TGTGCCAGCAGCCCAACAGGGTTCTTCTCTGGGGCCAACGTCCTGACTTTC	CASSPTGFFSGANVLTF
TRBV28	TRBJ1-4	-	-	TGTGCCAGCAGTTCACAGGGCACGGAGGACGAAAAACTGTTTTTT	CASSSQGTEDEKLFF
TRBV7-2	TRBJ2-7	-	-	TGTGCCAGCAGCTTATCTCGGGGGCCGTCCTACGAGCAGTACTTC	CASSLSRGPSYEQYF
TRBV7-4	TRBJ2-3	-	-	TGTGCCAGCAGGCAAACCATGAGCGCCCGGAGGGCTGAAGATACGCAGTATTTT	CASRQTMSARRAEDTQYF